This TCR beta chain was sequenced for a study of blood T cell repertoires in COVID-19. TCRdb keeps only in-frame clones here, not all; method: immunoSEQ multiplex PCR. The sample records 200,000 to 250,000 clones, almost 90% being singletons. Trimming shortened V by 3 bases and J by 9 bases, and 9 bases separated the two germline ends. The CDR3 covers 12 residues. Germline assignment: CDR1 SGHAT and CDR2 FQNNGV. This receptor was obtained from a man aged 30 to 39 who had been exposed to COVID-19. The J gene is TRBJ2-1, the V gene TRBV11-2; D call uncertain. What was sequenced was PBMCs or T cells enriched from blood (not recorded which). The CDR3 coding sequence is TGTGCCAGCAGCTTTTCGTGGAGTGAGCAGTTCTTC. Translating it yields CASSFSWSEQFF.